This TCR beta chain was observed in a study of a mutant IDH1 vaccine in newly diagnosed glioma (dated by TCRdb to about 2021). Some background on the complete study: Vaccination began 4-6 weeks after radiotherapy alone, or alongside temozolomide cycles in the chemotherapy-containing groups. The roughly 33 treated patients were roughly 62% male and roughly 40% female, with a mean age of 40.4 years. The week-35 safety follow-up took place at visit V12, and the week-47 end of study took place at visit V13. For exploratory analyses, longitudinal TCRB deep sequencing was carried out in about two dozen treated patients wherever samples were available. Prior to enrollment, standard therapy consisting of radiotherapy alone, temozolomide alone, or radiochemotherapy with temozolomide had been administered to patients, with the combination being received by most patients. Peripheral blood samples were drawn at six visits, namely V03 (baseline), V05, V07, V10, V12 and V13.

The library came from the immunoSEQ multiplex PCR assay. The hsTCRB Kit was used according to the manufacturer's protocol to amplify rearranged TCR beta chain sequences. TCRB libraries were sequenced on an Illumina MiSeq. For the original study's pipeline: The proprietary platform of the kit vendor was used for demultiplexing, trimming and gene mapping. The clones in this table, taken by TCRdb from immuneACCESS, are in-frame only. Not every clone is retained; where verified, under half of the shortfall comes from an unresolved V gene, and the cause of the rest is unknown. The DNA was the basis for D and trimming; V, J and clone size are from that table. The sample profile shows 35,000 to 40,000 clones; 65% to 85% of them were found once. Together, the top ten hold more than 7% of the sample. The CDR3 has 15 amino acids, counting the end cysteine and phenylalanine. The DNA shown is the 45-base CDR3, in frame from base 1. CDR1 and CDR2 were assigned from the germline V gene (reference sequence) as MNHNY and SVGAGI. V has 4 bases trimmed and J has 1 base trimmed; junction bases matching no gene number 3.

About this clone: No cognate antigen has been identified for it. The record has no base qualities; no much larger clone is one base away.

This specimen's time point label, per the study, means: week 47, end of study. Every vaccine dose consisted of 300 ug of a 20-mer mutant IDH1 peptide in Montanide, administered subcutaneously together with topical imiquimod. Across visits V03 through V10, patients got a total of eight vaccinations, given in weeks 1, 3, 5, 7, 11, 15, 19 and 23. Newly diagnosed WHO grade 3 or 4 IDH1-mutant astrocytomas showing loss of nuclear ATRX were present in the donors. The samples were drawn from NOA16, a multicentre, single-arm, open-label phase I trial in Germany that tested a mutant IDH1 peptide vaccine in humans for the first time. The DNeasy Blood and Tissue Kit was used to extract genomic DNA from EDTA blood for TCRB sequencing. Overall study results and their limits: No apparent relationship was observed between pseudoprogression and alterations in the top peripheral T cell clonotypes detected by TCRB sequencing. According to the authors, sample limitations meant that analyses of patient blood samples could not be reproduced. Selection of PBMC samples for TCRB deep sequencing was based on availability. Immune responses induced by the vaccine were seen in approximately 93% of patients across multiple MHC alleles.

The V and J genes are TRBV6-6 and TRBJ2-5; 10 bases in the junction line up with TRBD2. Specimen: PBMCs, collected from a glioma patient whose treatment included an IDH1 peptide vaccine. The sequence was obtained from a middle-aged man with glioma. The CDR3 amino acid sequence is: CASSSTSGAQETQYF. DNA sequence: TGTGCCAGCAGTTCAACTAGCGGGGCCCAAGAGACCCAGTACTTC.